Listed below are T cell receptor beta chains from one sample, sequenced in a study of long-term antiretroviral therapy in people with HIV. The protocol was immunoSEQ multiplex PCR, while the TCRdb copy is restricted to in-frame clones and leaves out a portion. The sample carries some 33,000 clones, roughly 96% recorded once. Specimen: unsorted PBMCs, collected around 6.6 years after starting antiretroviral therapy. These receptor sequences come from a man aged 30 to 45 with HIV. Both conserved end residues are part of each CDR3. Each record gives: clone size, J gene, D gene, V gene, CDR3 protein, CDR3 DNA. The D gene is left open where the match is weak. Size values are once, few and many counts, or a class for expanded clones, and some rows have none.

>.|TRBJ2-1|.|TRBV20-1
CSALPQGEQFF
TGCAGTGCCTTACCCCAGGGTGAGCAGTTCTTC
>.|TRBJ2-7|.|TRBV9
CASSVAPGPQYEQYF
TGTGCCAGCAGCGTAGCTCCGGGACCACAATACGAGCAGTACTTC
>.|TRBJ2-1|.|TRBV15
CATSRIQNEQFF
TGTGCCACCAGCCGAATTCAGAATGAGCAGTTCTTC
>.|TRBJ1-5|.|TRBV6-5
CASSGQLVQPQHF
TGTGCCAGCAGCGGGCAGTTAGTTCAGCCCCAGCATTTT
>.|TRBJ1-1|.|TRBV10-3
CAISRQGSNTEAFF
TGTGCCATCAGCCGGCAGGGCTCGAACACTGAAGCTTTCTTT
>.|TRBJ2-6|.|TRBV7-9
CASSLLVGAGANVLTF
TGTGCCAGCAGCTTGCTGGTAGGGGCTGGGGCCAACGTCCTGACTTTC
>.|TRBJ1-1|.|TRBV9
CASSLVSTNTEAFF
TGTGCCAGCAGCCTAGTTTCGACGAACACTGAAGCTTTCTTT
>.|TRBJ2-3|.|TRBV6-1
CASSARRVNTQYF
TGTGCCAGCAGTGCCCGAAGGGTCAATACGCAGTATTTT
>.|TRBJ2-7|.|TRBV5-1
CASCLGQGDYEQYF
TGCGCCAGCTGTCTTGGGCAGGGCGATTACGAGCAGTACTTC
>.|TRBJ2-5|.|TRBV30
CASSVDPLGTQYF
TGTGCCTCCTCCGTCGACCCACTGGGGACCCAGTACTTC
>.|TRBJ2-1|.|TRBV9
CASSVGLADNEQFF
TGTGCCAGCAGCGTGGGGCTAGCCGACAATGAGCAGTTCTTC
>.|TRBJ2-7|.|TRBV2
CASSAGVNEQYF
TGTGCCAGCAGTGCTGGGGTAAACGAGCAGTACTTC
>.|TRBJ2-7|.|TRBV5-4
CASSFHPRGDRAEQYF
TGTGCCAGCAGCTTCCACCCGAGGGGGGATCGTGCCGAGCAGTACTTC
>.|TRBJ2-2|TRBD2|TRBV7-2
CASSKAGGMGGELFF
TGTGCCAGCAGCAAAGCGGGGGGGATGGGCGGGGAGCTGTTTTTT
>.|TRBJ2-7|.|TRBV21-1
CASSRQEPYEQYF
TGTGCCAGCAGCCGACAGGAACCCTACGAGCAGTACTTC
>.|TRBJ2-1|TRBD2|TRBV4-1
CASSQGASGRHDEQFF
TGCGCCAGCAGCCAAGGGGCTAGCGGGAGACACGATGAGCAGTTCTTC
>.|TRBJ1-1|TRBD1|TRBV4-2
CASRPGQAGGNTEAFF
TGTGCCAGCAGACCAGGACAGGCCGGGGGGAACACTGAAGCTTTCTTT
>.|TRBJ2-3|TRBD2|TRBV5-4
CASSPTSGSTDTQYF
TGTGCCAGCAGCCCGACTAGCGGGAGCACAGATACGCAGTATTTT
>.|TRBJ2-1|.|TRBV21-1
CASSNWTSGVYSYNEQFF
TGTGCCAGCAGCAATTGGACTAGCGGAGTGTACTCCTACAATGAGCAGTTCTTC
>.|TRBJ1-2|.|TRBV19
CASSILTGVNYGYTF
TGTGCCAGTAGTATCCTGACAGGAGTAAACTATGGCTACACCTTC
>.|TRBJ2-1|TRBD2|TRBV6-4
CASSHREGKINEQFF
TGTGCCAGCAGTCATAGGGAGGGCAAAATCAATGAGCAGTTCTTC
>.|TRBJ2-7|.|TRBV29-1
CSVDTVTGGREQYF
TGCAGCGTTGACACGGTAACTGGGGGGCGCGAGCAGTACTTC
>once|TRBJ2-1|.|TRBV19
CASRRFGNEQFF
TGTGCCAGTCGCCGGTTTGGGAATGAGCAGTTCTTC
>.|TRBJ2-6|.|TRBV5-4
CASSLAVKPRGGANVLTF
TGTGCCAGCAGCTTGGCGGTTAAACCCAGGGGTGGGGCCAACGTCCTGACTTTC
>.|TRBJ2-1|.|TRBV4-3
CASSQTRGEQFF
TGCGCCAGCAGCCAAACCCGGGGCGAGCAGTTCTTC
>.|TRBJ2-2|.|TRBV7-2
CASSLEGYTGELFF
TGTGCCAGCAGCTTAGAGGGGTACACCGGGGAGCTGTTTTTT
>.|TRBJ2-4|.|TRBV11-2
CASSLDGIGNIQYF
TGTGCCAGCAGCTTAGATGGTATCGGGAACATTCAGTACTTC
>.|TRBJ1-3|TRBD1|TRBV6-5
CARDRGYGNTIYF
TGTGCCAGGGACAGGGGGTACGGAAACACCATATATTTT
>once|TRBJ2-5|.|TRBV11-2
CASSFNSETQYF
TGTGCCAGCAGCTTTAACTCGGAGACCCAGTACTTC
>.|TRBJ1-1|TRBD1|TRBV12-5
CASGLGRRGTDTEAFF
TGTGCTAGTGGTTTGGGCCGCAGGGGGACGGACACTGAAGCTTTCTTT
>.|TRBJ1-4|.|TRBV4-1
CASSQGLFGLFF
TGCGCCAGCAGCCAAGGACTGTTTGGACTGTTTTTT
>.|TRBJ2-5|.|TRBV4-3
CASSQEGRPQETQYF
TGCGCCAGCAGCCAAGAGGGACGGCCACAAGAGACCCAGTACTTC
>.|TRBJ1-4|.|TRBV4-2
CASSQEWRPYSATNEKLFF
TGTGCCAGCAGCCAAGAGTGGCGGCCATACAGTGCAACTAATGAAAAACTGTTTTTT
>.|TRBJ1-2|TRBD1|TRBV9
CASSEGAGVSGYTF
TGTGCCAGCAGCGAGGGGGCGGGGGTTTCCGGCTACACCTTC
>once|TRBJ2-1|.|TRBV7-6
CASSLGGFRDSNEQFF
TGTGCCAGCAGCTTGGGTGGGTTTAGAGACTCCAATGAGCAGTTCTTC
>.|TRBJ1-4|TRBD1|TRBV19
CAILSDRGNEKLFF
TGTGCCATCCTCTCAGACAGGGGTAATGAAAAACTGTTTTTT
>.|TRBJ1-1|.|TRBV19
CASSPGVAEAFF
TGTGCCAGTAGTCCAGGGGTTGCTGAAGCTTTCTTT
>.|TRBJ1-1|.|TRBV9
CASSAEAGWTEAFF
TGTGCCAGCAGCGCCGAGGCTGGGTGGACTGAAGCTTTCTTT
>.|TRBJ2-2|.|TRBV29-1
CSGKWGMVGELFF
TGCAGCGGAAAATGGGGGATGGTCGGGGAGCTGTTTTTT
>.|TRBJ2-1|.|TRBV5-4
CASSSFIGNEQFF
TGTGCCAGCAGCTCATTTATAGGGAATGAGCAGTTCTTC
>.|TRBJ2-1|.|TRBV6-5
CASSSSSYNEQFF
TGTGCCAGCAGTTCCAGTTCCTACAATGAGCAGTTCTTC
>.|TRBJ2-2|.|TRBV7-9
CASSPLTGELFF
TGTGCCAGCAGTCCCCTGACCGGGGAGCTGTTTTTT
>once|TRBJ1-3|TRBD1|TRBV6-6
CASRSQGAGNTIYF
TGTGCCAGCAGATCACAGGGGGCGGGAAACACCATATATTTT
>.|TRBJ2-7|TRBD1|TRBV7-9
CASSDGTGTEQYF
TGTGCCAGCAGCGACGGGACAGGGACCGAGCAGTACTTC
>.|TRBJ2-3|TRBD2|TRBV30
CAWREGTDTQYF
TGTGCCTGGCGGGAGGGGACAGATACGCAGTATTTT
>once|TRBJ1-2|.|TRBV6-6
CATELRTDYGYTF
TGTGCCACTGAGTTGCGGACGGACTATGGCTACACCTTC
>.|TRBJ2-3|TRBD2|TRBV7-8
CASTPRRLAGTDTQYF
TGTGCCAGCACCCCAAGGAGACTAGCGGGCACAGATACGCAGTATTTT
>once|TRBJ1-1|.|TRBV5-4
CASSLLGQRNTEAFF
TGTGCCAGCAGCTTGCTAGGTCAGCGGAACACTGAAGCTTTCTTT
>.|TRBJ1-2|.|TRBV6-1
CASSEGGYTF
TGTGCCAGCAGTGAAGGTGGCTACACCTTC
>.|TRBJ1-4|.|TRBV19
CASSTPRRGEKLFF
TGTGCCAGTAGTACCCCAAGGAGGGGTGAAAAACTGTTTTTT
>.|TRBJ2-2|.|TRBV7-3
CASGTTGGSTGELFF
TGTGCCAGCGGGACAACGGGTGGGAGCACCGGGGAGCTGTTTTTT
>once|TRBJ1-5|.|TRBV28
CASSLVWVVGDQPQHF
TGTGCCAGCAGTTTAGTTTGGGTGGTGGGTGATCAGCCCCAGCATTTT
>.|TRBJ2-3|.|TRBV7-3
CASSLGADTQYF
TGTGCCAGCAGCTTAGGGGCTGATACGCAGTATTTT
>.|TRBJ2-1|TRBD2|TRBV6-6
CASSRGSGRGYNEQFF
TGTGCCAGCAGTCGCGGGAGCGGGAGGGGATACAATGAGCAGTTCTTC
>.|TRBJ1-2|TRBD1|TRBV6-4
CASSYSPGGGYTF
TGTGCCAGCAGTTACAGCCCAGGGGGTGGCTACACCTTC